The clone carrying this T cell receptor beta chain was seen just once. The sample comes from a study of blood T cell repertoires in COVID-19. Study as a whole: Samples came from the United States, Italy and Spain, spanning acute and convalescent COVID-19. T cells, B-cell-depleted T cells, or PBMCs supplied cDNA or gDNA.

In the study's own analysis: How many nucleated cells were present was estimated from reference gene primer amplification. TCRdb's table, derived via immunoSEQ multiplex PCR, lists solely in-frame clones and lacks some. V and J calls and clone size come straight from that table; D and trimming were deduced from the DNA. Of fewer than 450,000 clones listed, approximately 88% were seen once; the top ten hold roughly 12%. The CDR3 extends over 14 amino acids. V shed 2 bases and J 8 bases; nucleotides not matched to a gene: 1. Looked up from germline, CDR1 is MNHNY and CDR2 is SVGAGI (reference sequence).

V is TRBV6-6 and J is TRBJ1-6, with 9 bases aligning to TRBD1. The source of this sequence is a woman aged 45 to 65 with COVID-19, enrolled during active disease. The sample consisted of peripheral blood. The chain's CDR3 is CASSYRDRDSPLHF. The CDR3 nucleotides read TGTGCCAGCAGTTACCGGGACAGGGATTCACCCCTCCACTTT.